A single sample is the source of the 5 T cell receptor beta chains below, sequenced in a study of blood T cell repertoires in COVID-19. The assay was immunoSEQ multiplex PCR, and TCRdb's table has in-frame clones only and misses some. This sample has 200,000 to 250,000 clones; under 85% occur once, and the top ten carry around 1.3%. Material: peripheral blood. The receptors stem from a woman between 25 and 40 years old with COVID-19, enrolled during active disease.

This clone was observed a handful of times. The CDR3 bases are TGCGCCAGCAGCTTGGGACAGGCTAATCAGCCCCAGCATTTT. It is translated as CASSLGQANQPQHF. This chain uses TRBV5-1 with TRBJ1-5, with D tentatively TRBD1 (6 bases). Trimming removed 0 bases at V and 4 bases at J, with 8 bases between. Germline V CDR1 and CDR2: SGHRS, YFSETQ. There are 14 residues in the CDR3.

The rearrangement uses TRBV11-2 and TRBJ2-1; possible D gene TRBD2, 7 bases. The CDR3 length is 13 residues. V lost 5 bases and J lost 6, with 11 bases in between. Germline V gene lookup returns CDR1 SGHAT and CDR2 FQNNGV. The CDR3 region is CASSPRGGNEQFF. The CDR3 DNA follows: TGTGCCAGCAGCCCGAGGGGGGGCAATGAGCAGTTCTTC.

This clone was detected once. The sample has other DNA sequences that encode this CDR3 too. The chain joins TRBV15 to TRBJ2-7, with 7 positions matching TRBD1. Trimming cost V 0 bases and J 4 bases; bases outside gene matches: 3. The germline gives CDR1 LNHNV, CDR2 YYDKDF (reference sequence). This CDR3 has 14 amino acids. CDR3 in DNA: TGTGCCACCAGCAGAGAAGGGGGCGGGTACGAGCAGTACTTC. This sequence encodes CATSREGGGYEQYF.

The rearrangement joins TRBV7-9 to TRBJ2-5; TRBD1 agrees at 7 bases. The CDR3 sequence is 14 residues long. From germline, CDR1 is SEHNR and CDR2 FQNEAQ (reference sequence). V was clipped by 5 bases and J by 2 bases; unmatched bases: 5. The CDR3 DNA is TGTGCCAGCAGCCCCGAGGGGGCGCAAGAGACCCAGTACTTC. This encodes CASSPEGAQETQYF.

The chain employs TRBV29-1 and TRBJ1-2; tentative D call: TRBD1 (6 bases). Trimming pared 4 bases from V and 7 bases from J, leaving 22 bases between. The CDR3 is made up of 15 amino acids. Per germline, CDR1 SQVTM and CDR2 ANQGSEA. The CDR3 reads CSVGHNTGSSSGYTF. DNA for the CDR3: TGCAGCGTTGGTCATAATACAGGGTCGAGCTCTGGCTACACCTTC. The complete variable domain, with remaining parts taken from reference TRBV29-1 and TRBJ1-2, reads SAVISQKPSRDICQRGTSLTIQCQVDSQVTMMFWYRQQPGQSLTLIATANQGSEATYESGFVIDKFPISRPNLTFSTLTVSNMSPEDSSIYLCSVGHNTGSSSGYTFGSGTRLTVV.